The 3 T cell receptor beta chains given below trace back to one sample, sequenced in a study of blood T cell repertoires in COVID-19. Repertoires were generated with immunoSEQ multiplex PCR, while TCRdb's copy carries only in-frame clones and drops some. The repertoire includes 170,000 or so clones, around 73% of them detected once, and approximately 15% sits in the top ten. Sequencing was done on a sample of PBMCs or T cells enriched from blood (not recorded which). The receptors stem from a woman aged 45-65 years who had recovered from COVID-19.

This clone is medium-sized (0.01 to 0.1%) within its sample. The V call is TRBV24-1, the J call TRBJ2-3; a possible D gene is TRBD2 (5 bases). The CDR3 contains 16 residues. Germline assignment: CDR1 KGHDR and CDR2 SFDVKD. V lost 7 bases to trimming and J lost 3 bases, with 19 bases between them. CDR3 sequence reads: CATSRRETTRTDTQYF. The CDR3 DNA reads TGTGCCACCAGCCGTAGGGAGACTACCAGGACAGATACGCAGTATTTT.

This chain joins TRBV29-1 and TRBJ2-7; 12 bases fit TRBD2. J gave up 4 bases and V 6 bases, and 7 bases lay outside the gene matches. CDR3 length equals 14 residues. The germline gives CDR1 SQVTM, CDR2 ANQGSEA. CDR3 protein: CSVVRLAGAYEQYF. The CDR3, as DNA: TGCAGCGTCGTCCGACTAGCGGGAGCTTACGAGCAGTACTTC.

The genes are TRBV6-5 and TRBJ1-1; 8 bases are shared with TRBD1. The CDR3 sequence is 14 residues long. V trimming: 3 bases; J trimming: 5 bases; junction bases outside the gene matches: 5. CDR1 is MNHEY, CDR2 SVGAGI, per germline. The CDR3 DNA reads TGTGCCAGCAGTTATCGGGACAGGTATACTGAAGCTTTCTTT. Encoded protein: CASSYRDRYTEAFF.